This T cell receptor beta chain was sequenced for a study of PD-1 blockade in classical Hodgkin lymphoma. As for this clone: As yet, its antigen is unknown.

Looked up from germline, CDR1 is MNHEY and CDR2 is SMNVEV (reference sequence). V was shortened by 3 bases and J by 6 bases, with 14 bases between the two germline ends. This CDR3 comprises 15 residues. Each of the patients experienced relapse following autologous stem cell transplantation, and their brentuximab vedotin exposure differed. Regarding the study as a whole: Diminished baseline TCR diversity has been reported in newly diagnosed patients relative to healthy donors. Although disease activity or prior therapy may be involved, causes of the repertoire differences remain undefined.

The method was immunoSEQ multiplex PCR; TCRdb's version includes in-frame clones alone and lacks a portion of them. The repertoire includes approximately 25,000 clones, 81% of them detected once, and less than 20% sits in the top ten. This sequence originates from a human donor with classical Hodgkin lymphoma. The chain has TRBV27 and TRBJ2-2; D uncertain. Sequenced here: peripheral blood mononuclear cells (PBMCs), sampled before the second cycle of nivolumab. CDR3 nucleotides: TGTGCCAGCAGTTTTTCGGGTGGTAATCCCGGGGAGCTGTTTTTT. It translates to CASSFSGGNPGELFF.